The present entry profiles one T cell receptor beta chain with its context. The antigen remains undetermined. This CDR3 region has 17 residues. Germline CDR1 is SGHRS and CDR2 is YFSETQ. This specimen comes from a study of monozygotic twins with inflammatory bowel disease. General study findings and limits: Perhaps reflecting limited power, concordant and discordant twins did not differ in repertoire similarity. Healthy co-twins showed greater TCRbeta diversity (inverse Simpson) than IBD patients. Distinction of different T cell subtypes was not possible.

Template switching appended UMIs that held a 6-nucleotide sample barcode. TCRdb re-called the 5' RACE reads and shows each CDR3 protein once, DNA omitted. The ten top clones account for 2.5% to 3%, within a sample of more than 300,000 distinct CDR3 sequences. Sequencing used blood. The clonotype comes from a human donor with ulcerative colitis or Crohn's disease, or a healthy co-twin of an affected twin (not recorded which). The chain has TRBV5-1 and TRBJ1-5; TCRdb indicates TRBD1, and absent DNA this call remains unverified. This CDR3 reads CASSPGSSHFSNQPQHF.